This T cell receptor beta chain is drawn from a study of cytomegalovirus exposure and HLA in healthy donors. Study-wide findings and caveats: V- and J-gene trimming in TCR beta was tied to a missense DCLRE1C variant by an analysis performed later. TCR beta V segments were, for the most part, productive about 87% or about 30% of the time in an earlier analysis. High sensitivity and specificity were reportedly achieved when the classifier diagnosed cytomegalovirus status.

In the case of this clone: Antigen unknown.

Use of 60 Vbeta and 13 Jbeta primers characterized the PCR. The data were produced by immunoSEQ multiplex PCR, yet TCRdb's version contains in-frame clones alone and is incomplete. The sample yields 98,000 or so clones, roughly 72% seen once. The source material was PBMCs. The receptor was isolated from a woman aged 18-29 years in good health and CMV-seropositive.

The CDR3 sequence is CASSLEGAHSGNTIYF. The CDR3 DNA reads TGCGCCAGCAGCTTGGAGGGGGCCCACTCTGGAAACACCATATATTTT. The rearrangement uses TRBV5-1 and TRBJ1-3; TRBD1 aligns across 7 bases. Germline-derived CDR1 and CDR2 are SGHRS and YFSETQ. V shed 0 bases, J shed 0 bases, and the junction held 3 bases outside the gene matches. This CDR3 has 16 amino acids.